Sequencing of this T cell receptor beta chain was carried out in a study of CD8 T cells in ankylosing spondylitis. Points from the study as a whole: Reactive arthritis synovial fluid and blood previously showed some of these motif variants. In ankylosing spondylitis blood, a motif of about eight highly homologous TCR beta variants appeared characteristic. In ankylosing spondylitis patients, matched synovial fluid reportedly showed significant enrichment of disease-linked clones.

Comments on this clonotype: Its specificity is unknown.

The CDR3 loop spans 15 amino acids. V lost 7 bases to trimming and J lost 4 bases, with 19 bases between them. Quantitative 5'-RACE with molecular barcodes generated TCR beta libraries. In TCRdb, the 5' RACE reads were re-called with MiXCR into one record per CDR3 protein. The sample contains roughly 700,000 distinct CDR3 sequences, roughly 19% of which appear only once. V usage is TRBV12-3 or TRBV12-4 and J usage is TRBJ1-2; D not resolved. This TCR derives from a male donor with ankylosing spondylitis. Sample: blood, either unsorted or a sorted T cell fraction (not recorded which). The CDR3 is CASNPGMIAGYGYTF. CDR3 nucleotides: TGTGCCAGCAATCCGGGTATGATCGCTGGCTATGGCTACACCTTC.